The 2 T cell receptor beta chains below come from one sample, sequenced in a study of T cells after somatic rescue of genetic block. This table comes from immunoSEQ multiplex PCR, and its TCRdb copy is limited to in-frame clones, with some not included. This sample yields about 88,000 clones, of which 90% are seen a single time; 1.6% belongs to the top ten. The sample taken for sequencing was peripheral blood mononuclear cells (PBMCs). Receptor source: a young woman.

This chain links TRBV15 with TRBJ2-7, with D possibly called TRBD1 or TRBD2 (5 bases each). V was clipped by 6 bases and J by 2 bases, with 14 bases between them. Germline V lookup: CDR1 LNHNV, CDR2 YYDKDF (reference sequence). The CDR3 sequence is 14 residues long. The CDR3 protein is CATRITGTAYEQYF. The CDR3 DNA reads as TGTGCCACCAGGATTACCGGGACGGCCTACGAGCAGTACTTC.

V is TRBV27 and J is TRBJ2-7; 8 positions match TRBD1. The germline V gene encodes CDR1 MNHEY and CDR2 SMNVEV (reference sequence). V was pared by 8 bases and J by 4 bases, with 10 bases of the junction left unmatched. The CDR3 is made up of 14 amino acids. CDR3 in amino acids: CASATARQGYEQYF. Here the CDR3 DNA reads TGTGCCAGCGCCACTGCGAGACAGGGGTACGAGCAGTACTTC.